This note documents a single T cell receptor beta chain sequence. Regions amplified from RNA transcripts were the TCR beta CDR3 regions. The HTBI primer set drove a first-round RT-PCR of the TCR CDR3. TCRdb independently ran MiXCR on the multiplex PCR reads; one entry per CDR3 protein. The sample yields 650,000 to 700,000 distinct CDR3 sequences, 15% to 20% seen once. This sample was included in a study of T cells in Graves' hyperthyroidism and ophthalmopathy. Not enrolled were patients with uncontrolled infection, other autoimmune disease, pregnancy or lactation. The sequence was collected from a man aged 45-60 years with Graves' hyperthyroidism. Material for sequencing was blood.

Here the CDR3 reads CASSLYSGQGASSSYNEQFF. The CDR3 DNA follows: TGTGCCAGCAGTTTATATTCGGGACAGGGGGCTTCGAGCTCCTACAATGAGCAGTTCTTC. This chain links TRBV27 with TRBJ2-1; 12 bases line up with TRBD1. J was trimmed by 0 bases and V by 1 base; bases with no gene match: 10. CDR3 length: 20 amino acids. CDR1 MNHEY and CDR2 SMNVEV come from the germline V gene (reference sequence).